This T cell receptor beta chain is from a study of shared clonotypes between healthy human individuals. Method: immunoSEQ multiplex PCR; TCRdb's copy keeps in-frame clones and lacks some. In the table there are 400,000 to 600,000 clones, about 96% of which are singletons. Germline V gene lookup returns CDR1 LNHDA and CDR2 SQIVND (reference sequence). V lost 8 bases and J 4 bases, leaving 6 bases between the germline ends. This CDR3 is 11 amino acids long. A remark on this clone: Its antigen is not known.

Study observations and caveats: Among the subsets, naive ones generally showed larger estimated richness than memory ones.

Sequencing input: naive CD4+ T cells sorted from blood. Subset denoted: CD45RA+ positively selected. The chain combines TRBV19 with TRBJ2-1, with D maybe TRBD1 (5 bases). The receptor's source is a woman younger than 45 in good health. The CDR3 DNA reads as TGTGCCAGTCAGGGATACAATGAGCAGTTCTTC. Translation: CASQGYNEQFF.